The 18 T cell receptor beta chains given below trace back to one sample, sequenced in a study of blood T cell repertoires in COVID-19. TCRdb's copy holds only in-frame clones and misses some; the assay was immunoSEQ multiplex PCR. The table has about 53,000 clones, more than 80% seen once. Specimen: peripheral blood. The receptors were sampled from a man older than 75 with acute or convalescent COVID-19.

The rearrangement links TRBV6-2 or TRBV6-3 to TRBJ2-7, with unresolved D. The CDR3 runs 14 residues. Trimming removed 6 bases at V and 6 bases at J, with 18 bases between. Germline lookup yields CDR1 MNHEY and CDR2 SVGEGT. The CDR3 region is CASSLWASSAEQYF. CDR3 DNA sequence: TGTGCCAGCAGCCTCTGGGCAAGTTCGGCCGAGCAGTACTTC.

The genes are TRBV2 and TRBJ1-5; D remains ambiguous. The CDR3 is 16 amino acids. Trimming stripped 0 bases from V and 1 base from J, with 10 bases between. Germline CDR1 is SNHLY and CDR2 is FYNNEI. DNA for the CDR3: TGTGCCAGCAGTGAAGCGGAGGGTGGGAGCAATCAGCCCCAGCATTTT. It encodes CASSEAEGGSNQPQHF.

The chain employs TRBV3-1 (or the pseudogene TRBV3-2) and TRBJ1-6; 7 bases are shared with TRBD1. The CDR3 totals 16 residues. Trimming cost V 2 bases and J 6 bases; bases outside gene matches: 7. Germline V gene data show CDR1 as LGHDT and CDR2 as YNNKEL (reference sequence). The CDR3 spells CASSQRIGTANSPLHF. The DNA of the CDR3 is TGTGCCAGCAGCCAACGTATCGGGACAGCTAATTCACCCCTCCACTTT.

This chain connects TRBV3-1 (or the pseudogene TRBV3-2) to TRBJ2-2; D is unclear. The CDR3 loop spans 15 amino acids. In germline, CDR1 is LGHDT, CDR2 YNNKEL (reference sequence). V dropped 6 bases and J dropped 4 bases, with 15 bases sitting between them. CDR3 amino acids: CASSPTGGFTGELFF. The CDR3 DNA follows: TGTGCCAGCAGTCCGACTGGTGGGTTCACCGGGGAGCTGTTTTTT.

V usage is TRBV21-1 and J usage is TRBJ1-2; the table's D call TRBD1 went unverified against the DNA. TRBV21-1 is termed a pseudogene. CDR3 length: 17 residues. The CDR3 nucleotides are TGTGCCAGCAGCAAAGTGGGACAGGGGGTTTTTGCGGGTGGCTACACCTTC. Protein product: CASSKVGQGVFAGGYTF.

The CDR3 reads CATSREGGFGYTEAFF. CDR3 coding DNA: TGTGCCACCAGCAGGGAAGGGGGCTTTGGGTACACTGAAGCTTTCTTT. The rearrangement uses TRBV15 and TRBJ1-1, with TRBD1 identical over 7 bases. Germline CDR1 LNHNV, CDR2 YYDKDF (reference sequence). The CDR3 contains 16 residues. The junction had 10 bases not matched to a gene; V was cut back by 3 bases and J by 3 bases. The variable domain in full, with the rest retrieved from reference TRBV15 and TRBJ1-1, is DAMVIQNPRYQVTQFGKPVTLSCSQTLNHNVMYWYQQKSSQAPKLLFHYYDKDFNNEADTPDNFQSRRPNTSFCFLDIRSPGLGDTAMYLCATSREGGFGYTEAFFGQGTRLTVV.

The chain employs TRBV5-1 and TRBJ2-2; the D gene is possibly TRBD2 (6 bases). The germline gives CDR1 SGHRS, CDR2 YFSETQ. The V end was cut by 1 base, the J end by 4 bases, with 11 bases between. There are 15 residues in the CDR3. The CDR3 DNA is TGCGCCAGCAGCTTGCGGGGGTCCGGCACCGGGGAGCTGTTTTTT. Its protein is CASSLRGSGTGELFF. The variable domain in full, completed from reference TRBV5-1 and TRBJ2-2, reads KAGVTQTPRYLIKTRGQQVTLSCSPISGHRSVSWYQQTPGQGLQFLFEYFSETQRNKGNFPGRFSGRQFSNSRSEMNVSTLELGDSALYLCASSLRGSGTGELFFGEGSRLTVL.

The rearrangement uses TRBV29-1 and TRBJ2-1; D perhaps matches TRBD1 (5 bases). The CDR3 covers 11 residues. The germline V gene has CDR1 SQVTM and CDR2 ANQGSEA. With 3 bases removed from V and 7 bases from J, the gap between germline ends came to 7 bases. CDR3 DNA sequence: TGCAGCGTTGAGGACAAAAATGAGCAGTTCTTC. Translated: CSVEDKNEQFF.

This chain links TRBV5-1 with TRBJ2-5; 7 bases fit TRBD1. CDR3 length: 15 residues. J was trimmed by 1 base and V by 1 base; bases with no gene match: 4. The germline gives CDR1 SGHRS, CDR2 YFSETQ. The CDR3 is CASSLQGVSQETQYF. The CDR3 DNA follows: TGCGCCAGCAGCTTGCAGGGGGTTAGCCAAGAGACCCAGTACTTC.

The rearrangement links TRBV10-1 to TRBJ1-1; TRBD1 aligns across 7 bases. Looked up from germline, CDR1 is WNHNN and CDR2 is SYGVQD (reference sequence). The CDR3 extends over 14 amino acids. Losses at the gene ends were 5 bases for V and 1 base for J; bases not matched to a gene: 4. The CDR3 region is CASSYDRENTEAFF. The CDR3 DNA is TGCGCCAGCAGTTACGACAGGGAGAACACTGAAGCTTTCTTT.

Only one count was recorded for this clone. V is TRBV5-4 and J is TRBJ2-2; D is uncertain. The CDR3 totals 12 residues. From germline, CDR1 is SGHNT and CDR2 YYREEE (reference sequence). Trimming took 4 bases from V and 7 from J, leaving 8 bases between them. The CDR3 DNA follows: TGTGCCAGCAGCCGTTCCGTCGGGGAGCTGTTTTTT. Translated, it gives CASSRSVGELFF.

This rearrangement joins TRBV7-6 to TRBJ2-3; D unclear. The CDR3 consists of 13 residues. V lost 5 bases and J 4 bases, leaving 10 bases between the germline ends. Per germline, CDR1 SGHVS and CDR2 FNYEAQ. CDR3 loop: CASSARASDTQYF. CDR3 coding DNA: TGTGCCAGCAGCGCACGAGCTTCAGATACGCAGTATTTT.

The chain uses TRBV3-1 (or the pseudogene TRBV3-2) and TRBJ1-6; the D gene is possibly TRBD1 (5 bases). The CDR3 consists of 15 residues. Trimming cost V 0 bases and J 8 bases, with 11 bases left between them. Germline loops: CDR1 LGHDT, CDR2 YNNKEL (reference sequence). The chain's CDR3 is CASSQDRVGYSPLHF. The CDR3 nucleotides read TGTGCCAGCAGCCAAGACAGGGTTGGGTATTCACCCCTCCACTTT.

J is TRBJ1-5 and V is TRBV7-9; possibly TRBD1 for D (6 bases). This CDR3 is built from 16 residues. The V gene's germline CDR1 is SEHNR and CDR2 FQNEAQ (reference sequence). The V and J ends lost 2 bases and 5 bases respectively, with 16 bases between them. The CDR3 nucleotides are TGTGCCAGCAGCTTAAACAGGGCAGGGTGGGATCAGCCCCAGCATTTT. As protein: CASSLNRAGWDQPQHF.

The CDR3 coding sequence is TGTGCCACCCAACTAGATCGAAACAATGAGCAGTTCTTC. This gives the protein CATQLDRNNEQFF. The chain joins TRBV24-1 to TRBJ2-1; TRBD2 is a possible D gene (5 bases). The germline V gene encodes CDR1 KGHDR and CDR2 SFDVKD. V lost 9 bases and J lost 5, with 13 bases in between. This CDR3 is built from 13 residues.

The rearrangement links TRBV29-1 to TRBJ2-7; 7 nucleotides match TRBD1. CDR3 length equals 12 residues. Germline values: CDR1 SQVTM, CDR2 ANQGSEA. V lost 8 bases, J lost 2 bases, and 6 bases stayed unmatched. CDR3 sequence reads: CSTRQGPYEQYF. CDR3 in DNA: TGCAGCACCCGACAGGGCCCCTACGAGCAGTACTTC.

This clone was counted a few times. This chain uses TRBV5-1 with TRBJ1-2; D gene ambiguous. The V gene's germline CDR1 is SGHRS and CDR2 YFSETQ. The CDR3 has 14 amino acids. The V end was cut by 4 bases, the J end by 2 bases, with 12 bases between. CDR3 protein: CASSPPGGNYGYTF. The CDR3 DNA is TGCGCCAGCAGCCCTCCGGGAGGGAACTATGGCTACACCTTC.

This clone was seen a few times. The chain joins TRBV9 to TRBJ1-3; D is uncertain. Germline-derived CDR1 and CDR2 are SGDLS and YYNGEE. V lost 0 bases and J 3 bases, leaving 10 bases between the germline ends. This CDR3 contains 15 residues. CDR3 DNA: TGTGCCAGCAGCGTAGGAGTGAGGGATGGAAACACCATATATTTT. This encodes CASSVGVRDGNTIYF.